This T cell receptor (beta chain) was found in a study of shared clonotypes between healthy human individuals. Study summary: Researchers drew samples from a couple of women and a few men aged 18 to 49.

Findings and caveats of the study: Across several donors, naive CD4 shared roughly 5.2%, naive CD8 less than 4%, memory CD4 roughly 2.1%, memory CD8 around 0.36%.

The table came from immunoSEQ multiplex PCR; TCRdb's copy has only in-frame clones and leaves some out. Here the sample spans roughly 2 million clones, about 95% being singletons. To note about this clone: Its antigen is unknown. In the same sample, other DNA sequences code for this CDR3.

CD45RA-negative memory and CD45RA+ naive subsets were split from the CD4+ cells. Specimen: naive CD4+ T cells sorted from blood. This sample's subset: CD45RA+ positively selected. This clonotype was sampled from a young man in good health.

CDR3: CASSYSRSYEQYF. The CDR3 coding sequence is TGTGCCAGCAGTTACTCGAGGTCCTACGAGCAGTACTTC. The rearrangement links TRBV6-6 to TRBJ2-7; D remains unclear. In germline, CDR1 is MNHNY, CDR2 SVGAGI (reference sequence). The CDR3 is made up of 13 amino acids. The V end lost 0 bases, the J end lost 1 base, and 4 bases lay between the germline ends.